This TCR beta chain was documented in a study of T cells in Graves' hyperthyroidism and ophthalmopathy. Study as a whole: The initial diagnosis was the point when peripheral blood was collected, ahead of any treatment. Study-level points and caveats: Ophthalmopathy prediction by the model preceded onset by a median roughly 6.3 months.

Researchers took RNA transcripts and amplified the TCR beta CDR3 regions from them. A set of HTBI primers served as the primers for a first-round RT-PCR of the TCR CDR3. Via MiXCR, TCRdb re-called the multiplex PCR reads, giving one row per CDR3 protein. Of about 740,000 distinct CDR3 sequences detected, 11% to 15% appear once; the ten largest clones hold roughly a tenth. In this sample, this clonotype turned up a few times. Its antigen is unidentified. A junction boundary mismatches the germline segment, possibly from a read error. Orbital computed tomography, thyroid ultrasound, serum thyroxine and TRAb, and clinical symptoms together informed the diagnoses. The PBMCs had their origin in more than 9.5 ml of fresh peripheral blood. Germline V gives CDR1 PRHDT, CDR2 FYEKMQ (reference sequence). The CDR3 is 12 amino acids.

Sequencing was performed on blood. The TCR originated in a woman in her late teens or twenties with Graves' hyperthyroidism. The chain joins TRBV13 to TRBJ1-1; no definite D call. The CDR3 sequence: CASSLMGNETFF. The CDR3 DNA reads TGTGCCAGCAGCTTGATGGGCAATGAAACTTTCTTT.